This TCR beta chain was captured in a study of blood T cell repertoires in COVID-19 (dated by TCRdb to 2019 to 2021). For context, the study as a whole: Samples from collaborators originated in the United States, Italy and Spain and spanned both the acute and convalescent phases of COVID-19. Samples came from the ongoing ImmuneRACE study (first 160 participants) plus 1,254 subjects from 6 global collaborators. Subjects who had been exposed to COVID-19, were actively infected with it, or had recovered from it provided the deeply sampled blood TCRbeta repertoires that made up the dataset. Sample metadata almost always included a de-identified subject ID, COVID-19 status, age in years and sex. Where available, HLA class I and class II types were taken from metadata supplied by the sample provider and were not determined by assay-based typing. A freely available public database, intended as a resource for researchers studying the immune response to SARS-CoV-2, is where the repertoires were released. The prospective study material was composed of cDNA or gDNA derived from T cells, B-cell-depleted T cells, or PBMCs.

TCRbeta CDR3 regions were amplified from genomic DNA by means of the immunoSEQ Assay, a bias-controlled multiplex PCR. The published analysis was carried out like this. Within the assay, amplification of reference gene primers was used to estimate how many nucleated cells each sample contained. To quantify the absolute abundance of each unique TCRbeta CDR3 rearrangement, sequence reads were collapsed and filtered. For each sample, productive Simpson clonality was calculated by taking the square root of Simpson's diversity index across productive rearrangements. The immuneACCESS repertoire file appears here via TCRdb, limited to in-frame rearrangements. These files lack a portion of the clones; in checked studies, under half of the deficit traces to unresolved V genes, and the cause of the others is not known. V and J calls plus clone size are reproduced from that table; the DNA served to infer D and trimming. This sample is represented by 32,000 or so clones; approximately 86% of them were singletons. The ten most abundant clones make up around 57% of the sample.

On this clone itself: Its antigen has not been determined. Nothing much larger sits one base from this clone, and base qualities are not available.

The collaborating institutions used their own protocols to collect whole blood in K2EDTA tubes. Collaborator samples were shipped for TCRbeta analysis as frozen whole blood, isolated PBMCs, or DNA extracted from either sample type. What the research found in general, with its limitations: The quantity of clinical and demographic metadata differed by source and by participant and was supplied without curation.

Including the terminal cysteine and phenylalanine, the CDR3 comprises 15 residues. The CDR3 DNA has 45 bases and is translated from base 1. In the germline V gene (reference sequence), CDR1 corresponds to LGHDT and CDR2 to YNNKEL. Trimming removed 2 bases from V and 1 base from J, leaving 8 bases between the germline ends. The material sequenced was peripheral blood. This clonotype was sampled from a man between 65 and 85 years old with acute or convalescent COVID-19. The chain is assembled from TRBV3-1 (or the pseudogene TRBV3-2) and TRBJ1-4, with TRBD1 tentatively as D gene (5 bases match). The encoded CDR3 is CASSQPTGTNEKLFF. The nucleotide sequence reads as follows: TGTGCCAGCAGCCAACCAACAGGAACTAATGAAAAACTGTTTTTT.